The clone carrying this T cell receptor (beta chain) appeared once. A much larger clone differs from this one at a single base, so this may be a read error. Germline CDR1 and CDR2: MNHEY and SMNVEV (reference sequence). The CDR3 has 15 residues. V dropped 5 bases and J dropped 3 bases, with 17 bases sitting between them. This sample was taken from a study of regulatory T cells in long-lasting Graves disease. Construction of the TCR beta libraries employed iRepertoire HTBI primers in conjunction with Arm-PCR of CDR3 regions. TCRdb processed the multiplex PCR reads anew with MiXCR; each CDR3 protein has one entry. Here the sample spans 400,000 to 450,000 distinct CDR3 sequences, about 16% being singletons. Time point specified: newly diagnosed GD, antithyroid drugs for less than 3 months. Generation of the TCR library employed RNA extracted from PBMCs. Guidelines of the American Thyroid Association were used to diagnose Graves' disease.

These data also featured in a second study, about T cells in Graves' hyperthyroidism and ophthalmopathy. Turning to that study: It was considered stable Graves' hyperthyroidism when ophthalmopathy did not progress within 18 months. Diagnosis of hyperthyroidism was new in patients aged 18 to 65, and its duration was under 2 months. The HTBI primer set drove a first-round RT-PCR of the TCR CDR3.

Sequenced here: peripheral blood mononuclear cells (PBMCs), sampled at new diagnosis, from a patient treated with antithyroid drugs. The TCR sequence derives from a woman aged 25 to 39 with Graves disease. J is TRBJ2-7 and V is TRBV27; D uncertain. The CDR3: CASSDPSDSIYEQYF. The CDR3 nucleotides read TGTGCCAGCAGTGATCCAAGTGATTCGATCTACGAGCAGTACTTC.